Shown below are 24 T cell receptor beta chains from a single sample sequenced in a study of blood T cell repertoires in COVID-19. Using immunoSEQ multiplex PCR, the repertoire was profiled, and TCRdb retains in-frame clones only, with some absent. The sample contains some 200,000 clones, 65% to 90% of which appear only once. Sequences were obtained from peripheral blood. The source is a woman aged 40 to 50 who had recovered from COVID-19.

The V gene is TRBV9, the J gene TRBJ1-2; 10 bases are shared with TRBD1. Looked up from germline, CDR1 is SGDLS and CDR2 is YYNGEE. The CDR3 loop spans 15 amino acids. With V trimmed by 0 bases and J by 4 bases, 3 bases remained unmatched. In nucleotides, the CDR3 is TGTGCCAGCAGCGTAGTAGGGACAGGGGCCTATGGCTACACCTTC. It yields the protein CASSVVGTGAYGYTF.

This sequence joins TRBV11-1 and TRBJ1-1; D gene ambiguous. V was pared by 5 bases and J by 1 base, with 8 bases between. The CDR3 has 13 amino acids. CDR1 SGHAT and CDR2 FQDESV come from the germline V gene (reference sequence). CDR3 protein: CASSPTGNTEAFF. DNA of the CDR3: TGTGCCAGCAGCCCGACGGGGAACACTGAAGCTTTCTTT. Variable domain in full (rest from reference TRBV11-1 and TRBJ1-1): EAEVAQSPRYKITEKSQAVAFWCDPISGHATLYWYRQILGQGPELLVQFQDESVVDDSQLPKDRFSAERLKGVDSTLKIQPAELGDSAMYLCASSPTGNTEAFFGQGTRLTVV.

The CDR3 here is CASSLAPGTGFGNTIYF. Here the CDR3 DNA reads TGTGCCAGCAGCTTAGCGCCCGGGACAGGGTTTGGAAACACCATATATTTT. This sequence joins TRBV7-9 and TRBJ1-3; 9 nucleotides match TRBD1. The CDR3 runs 17 residues. The trim removed 0 bases at V and 3 bases at J, leaving 6 bases unmatched. The germline gives CDR1 SEHNR, CDR2 FQNEAQ (reference sequence).

The chain couples TRBV18 to TRBJ2-1, with D perhaps TRBD1 (6 bases). Germline V CDR1 and CDR2: KGHSH, LQKENI. The ends were cut back, 2 bases at V and 5 bases at J, with 13 bases in the middle. This CDR3 has 15 residues. CDR3 DNA sequence: TGTGCCAGCTCACCAGTGGGGGCCCGGGACAATGAGCAGTTCTTC. Amino acids: CASSPVGARDNEQFF.

The chain recombines TRBV24-1 with TRBJ1-1; 7 bases match TRBD1. CDR1 KGHDR and CDR2 SFDVKD come from the germline V gene. Trimming at V came to 4 bases and at J to 14 bases, leaving 9 bases not matched to a gene. The CDR3 sequence is 12 residues long. The CDR3 nucleotides read TGTGCCACCAGTGACCATGACAGGGTAAGGTTCTTT. This gives the protein CATSDHDRVRFF.

This chain links TRBV11-2 with TRBJ1-3; D is perhaps TRBD1 (5 bases). The ends were cut back, 1 base at V and 4 bases at J, with 11 bases in the middle. This CDR3 comprises 15 residues. Germline assignment: CDR1 SGHAT and CDR2 FQNNGV. This CDR3 is CASSLGRGSGNTIYF. The CDR3 DNA sequence: TGTGCCAGCAGCTTAGGTAGGGGTTCCGGAAACACCATATATTTT.

CDR3 sequence reads: CASSFRTGAGVAEAFF. The CDR3 DNA sequence: TGTGCCAGCAGCTTCAGGACAGGGGCCGGGGTCGCTGAAGCTTTCTTT. The chain joins TRBV7-2 to TRBJ1-1; TRBD1 matches at 9 bases. Germline loops: CDR1 SGHTA, CDR2 FQGNSA. V was clipped by 3 bases and J by 6 bases; unmatched bases: 11. CDR3 length equals 16 residues.

This sequence joins TRBV2 and TRBJ1-1; TRBD1 aligns across 7 bases. The junction had 13 bases not matched to a gene; V was cut back by 7 bases and J by 2 bases. The CDR3 is 16 residues long. Germline V gene lookup returns CDR1 SNHLY and CDR2 FYNNEI. The CDR3 DNA reads TGTGCCAGCACCCAATTTGGGAACAGGGGAAACACTGAAGCTTTCTTT. Translated: CASTQFGNRGNTEAFF.

The chain has TRBV5-1 and TRBJ1-1; 7 nucleotides line up with TRBD1. The V segment lost 4 bases and the J segment 3 bases; nucleotides outside the gene matches: 12. The CDR3 extends over 16 amino acids. CDR1 and CDR2 (germline): SGHRS, YFSETQ. The CDR3 reads CASSHELIGGYTEAFF. The CDR3, as DNA: TGCGCCAGCAGCCACGAACTGATAGGGGGCTACACTGAAGCTTTCTTT. The full variable domain, its missing parts supplied by reference TRBV5-1 and TRBJ1-1, is KAGVTQTPRYLIKTRGQQVTLSCSPISGHRSVSWYQQTPGQGLQFLFEYFSETQRNKGNFPGRFSGRQFSNSRSEMNVSTLELGDSALYLCASSHELIGGYTEAFFGQGTRLTVV.

This chain joins TRBV27 and TRBJ2-1; maybe TRBD1 (6 bases). This CDR3 has 15 amino acids. CDR1 is MNHEY and CDR2 is SMNVEV in the germline V gene (reference sequence). V was pared by 3 bases and J by 11 bases, with 20 bases between. The CDR3 DNA reads as TGTGCCAGCAGTTTCAGGGGCGGTCCCCTAGACCAGCAGTTCTTC. Amino acid sequence: CASSFRGGPLDQQFF.

This clone was seen a handful of times. This chain links TRBV19 with TRBJ1-5; 7 bases match TRBD1. Trimming removed 4 bases from V and 6 bases from J; junction bases left unmatched: 9. Per the germline V gene, CDR1 is LNHDA and CDR2 is SQIVND (reference sequence). The CDR3 has 15 residues. The CDR3 here is CASSTTGYVGQPQHF. As DNA, the CDR3 is TGTGCCAGTAGTACGACAGGGTATGTTGGTCAGCCCCAGCATTTT.

The chain joins TRBV6-5 to TRBJ1-2; 7 bases agree with TRBD1. Trimming at V came to 7 bases and at J to 2 bases, leaving 10 bases not matched to a gene. CDR3 size: 15 residues. The germline gives CDR1 MNHEY, CDR2 SVGAGI. The CDR3 reads CASTVRAGGNYGYTF. The CDR3 nucleotides read TGTGCCAGCACCGTTCGCGCAGGGGGAAACTATGGCTACACCTTC.

This chain connects TRBV28 to TRBJ1-5; D possibly corresponds to TRBD1 (5 bases). This CDR3 comprises 15 residues. The germline gives CDR1 MDHEN, CDR2 SYDVKM. Deletions cut 7 bases from V and 0 bases from J, with 13 bases between. CDR3 nucleotide sequence: TGTGCCAGCACCCCGCCAGGGTTTAGCAATCAGCCCCAGCATTTT. Translating gives CASTPPGFSNQPQHF.

The chain employs TRBV7-8 and TRBJ1-5; maybe TRBD1 (5 bases). The CDR3 consists of 15 residues. Trimming pared 2 bases from V and 4 bases from J, leaving 12 bases between. Germline CDR1 and CDR2: SGHVS and FQNEAQ. The CDR3 DNA follows: TGTGCCAGCAGCTTATGGGGACTTTCTAATCAGCCCCAGCATTTT. Translation gives CASSLWGLSNQPQHF.

The chain is built from TRBV9 and TRBJ2-5; 7 nucleotides align to TRBD1. V was pared by 4 bases and J by 5 bases, with 14 bases of the junction left unmatched. This CDR3 region has 16 residues. Germline V CDR1 and CDR2: SGDLS, YYNGEE. The CDR3 bases are TGTGCCAGCAGCCCCCGACCGGCCCAACAGGGGGAGACCCAGTACTTC. This sequence encodes CASSPRPAQQGETQYF.

The rearrangement uses TRBV5-1 and TRBJ1-1; D may be TRBD1 (6 bases). This CDR3 spans 13 amino acids. V was pared by 5 bases and J by 4 bases, with 12 bases between. The germline V gene has CDR1 SGHRS and CDR2 YFSETQ. The CDR3 sequence: CASSWSRGTEAFF. DNA for the CDR3: TGCGCCAGCAGTTGGTCCAGGGGCACTGAAGCTTTCTTT.

The table lists this clone with a count of one. This chain uses TRBV6-2 or TRBV6-3 with TRBJ2-7, with D uncertain. The CDR3 is 13 amino acids. Trimming removed 0 bases from V and 6 bases from J, with 9 bases in between. Germline values: CDR1 MNHEY, CDR2 SVGEGT. Written as DNA, the CDR3 is TGTGCCAGCAGTTACTCCCTCCGAGGCGAGCAGTACTTC. Translating it yields CASSYSLRGEQYF.

V gene TRBV18 combines with J gene TRBJ2-1; TRBD2 agrees at 8 bases. CDR3 length equals 15 residues. CDR1 is KGHSH, CDR2 LQKENI, per germline. V shed 4 bases, J shed 3 bases, and the junction held 5 bases outside the gene matches. CDR3 bases: TGTGCCAGCTCACTCGGTAGCGGGGACTACAATGAGCAGTTCTTC. The encoded protein is CASSLGSGDYNEQFF.

The CDR3 bases are TGTGCCAGCAGCTTAGGGCCCCCCATGGACGAGCAGTACTTC. This encodes CASSLGPPMDEQYF. The chain joins TRBV11-2 to TRBJ2-7; no clear D. CDR3 length equals 14 residues. Germline V gene lookup returns CDR1 SGHAT and CDR2 FQNNGV. Trimming removed 1 base at V and 5 bases at J, with 12 bases between.

The J gene is TRBJ1-6, the V gene TRBV11-2; D gene uncertain. The V end lost 6 bases, the J end lost 5 bases, and 11 bases lay between the germline ends. There are 14 residues in the CDR3. CDR1 is SGHAT and CDR2 is FQNNGV in the germline V gene. CDR3 nucleotides: TGTGCCAGCAGGCGGCTCCGCGATAATTCACCCCTCCACTTT. Translation gives CASRRLRDNSPLHF.

The chain couples TRBV6-5 to TRBJ2-7; the D gene is possibly TRBD1 (6 bases). Germline-derived CDR1 and CDR2 are MNHEY and SVGAGI. V gave up 9 bases and J gave up 3 bases, with 21 bases separating them. CDR3 length: 15 residues. The CDR3 bases are TGTGCCAGTCAGACAGGTTTCGTGGGCAACTACGAGCAGTACTTC. Amino acid sequence: CASQTGFVGNYEQYF.

In this sample, this clone turned up once. The CDR3 region is CASSKQGDSPLHF. CDR3 sequence (DNA): TGCGCCAGCAGTAAACAGGGTGACTCACCCCTCCACTTT. The chain couples TRBV10-2 to TRBJ1-6; TRBD1 is a possible D gene (6 bases). Trimming removed 5 bases at V and 10 bases at J, with 12 bases between. The V gene's germline CDR1 is WSHSY and CDR2 SAAADI. CDR3 size: 13 residues.

The chain couples TRBV7-6 to TRBJ2-7; TRBD2 matches 13 bases. Germline-derived CDR1 and CDR2 are SGHVS and FNYEAQ. With 5 bases clipped from V and 2 bases from J, the junction kept 3 bases outside the gene matches. This CDR3 is 15 amino acids long. The CDR3 protein is CASSPTSGGPYEQYF. The CDR3 DNA is TGTGCCAGCAGCCCGACTAGCGGGGGGCCCTACGAGCAGTACTTC.

This clone occurred once. This chain uses TRBV19 with TRBJ2-1; 7 bases match TRBD1. The germline V gene encodes CDR1 LNHDA and CDR2 SQIVND (reference sequence). Trimming at V came to 10 bases and at J to 8 bases, leaving 14 bases not matched to a gene. CDR3 length: 14 amino acids. For the CDR3, the DNA is TGTGCCATTCAGGGGAACAGGGGCCGGGATGAGCAGTTCTTC. The encoded protein is CAIQGNRGRDEQFF. Looking up the rest from reference TRBV19 and TRBJ2-1 gives the full variable domain: DGGITQSPKYLFRKEGQNVTLSCEQNLNHDAMYWYRQDPGQGLRLIYYSQIVNDFQKGDIAEGYSVSREKKESFPLTVTSAQKNPTAFYLCAIQGNRGRDEQFFGPGTRLTVL.